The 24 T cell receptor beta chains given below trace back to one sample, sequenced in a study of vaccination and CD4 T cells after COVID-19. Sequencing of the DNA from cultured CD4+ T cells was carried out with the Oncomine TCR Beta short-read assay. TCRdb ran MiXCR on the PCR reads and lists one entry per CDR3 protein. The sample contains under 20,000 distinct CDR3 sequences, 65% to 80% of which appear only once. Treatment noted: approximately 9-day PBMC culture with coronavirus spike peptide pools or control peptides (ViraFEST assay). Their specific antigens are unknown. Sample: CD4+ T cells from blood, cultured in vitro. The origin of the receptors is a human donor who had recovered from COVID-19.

The CDR3 region has the DNA TGTGCCAGCAGCGCCAGGACGAGCGTACAAGAGACCCAGTACTTC. It is translated as CASSARTSVQETQYF. The V and J genes are TRBV21-1 and TRBJ2-5; the table's D call, TRBD2, was not checked against the DNA. TRBV21-1 is assigned pseudogene status. The CDR3 has 15 residues.

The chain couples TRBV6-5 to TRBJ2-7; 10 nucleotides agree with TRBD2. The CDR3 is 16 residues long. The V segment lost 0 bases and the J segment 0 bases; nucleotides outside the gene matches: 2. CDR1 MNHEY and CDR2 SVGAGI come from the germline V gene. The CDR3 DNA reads TGTGCCAGCAGTTACTCGGCTAGCGGGAGCTCCTACGAGCAGTACTTC. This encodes CASSYSASGSSYEQYF.

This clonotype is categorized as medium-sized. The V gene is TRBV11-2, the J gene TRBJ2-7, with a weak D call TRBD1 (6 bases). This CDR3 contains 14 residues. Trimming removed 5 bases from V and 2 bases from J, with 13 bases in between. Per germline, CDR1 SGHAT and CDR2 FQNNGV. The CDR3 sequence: CASSLKGGPYEQYF. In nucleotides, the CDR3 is TGTGCCAGCAGCCTAAAAGGGGGACCCTACGAGCAGTACTTC.

The CDR3 DNA sequence: TGTGCCAGCACCCAGGAGGGGGCGCCTAACTATGGCTACACCTTC. Protein sequence: CASTQEGAPNYGYTF. The chain employs TRBV28 and TRBJ1-2; 7 bases match TRBD1. Germline CDR1 is MDHEN and CDR2 is SYDVKM. This CDR3 spans 15 amino acids. The ends lost 7 bases at V and 0 bases at J; junction bases unmatched: 8.

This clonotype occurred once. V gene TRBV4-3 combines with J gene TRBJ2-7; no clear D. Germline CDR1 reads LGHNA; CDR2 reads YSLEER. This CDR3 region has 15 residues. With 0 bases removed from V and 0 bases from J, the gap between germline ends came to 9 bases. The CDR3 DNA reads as TGCGCCAGCAGCCAAGAAGACGGATACTCCTACGAGCAGTACTTC. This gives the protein CASSQEDGYSYEQYF.

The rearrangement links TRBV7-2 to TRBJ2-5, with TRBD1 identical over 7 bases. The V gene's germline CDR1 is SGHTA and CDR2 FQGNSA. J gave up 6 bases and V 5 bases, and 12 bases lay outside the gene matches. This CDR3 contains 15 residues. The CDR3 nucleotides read TGTGCCAGCAGCGCTCAGCCTGACAGGGTTCAGACCCAGTACTTC. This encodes CASSAQPDRVQTQYF.

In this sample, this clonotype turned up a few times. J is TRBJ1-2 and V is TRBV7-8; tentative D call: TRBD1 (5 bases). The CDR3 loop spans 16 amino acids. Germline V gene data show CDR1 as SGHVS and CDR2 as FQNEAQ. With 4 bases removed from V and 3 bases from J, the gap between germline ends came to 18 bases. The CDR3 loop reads CASSYLGAGNHYGYTF. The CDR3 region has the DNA TGTGCCAGCAGCTACCTCGGGGCCGGGAATCACTATGGCTACACCTTC.

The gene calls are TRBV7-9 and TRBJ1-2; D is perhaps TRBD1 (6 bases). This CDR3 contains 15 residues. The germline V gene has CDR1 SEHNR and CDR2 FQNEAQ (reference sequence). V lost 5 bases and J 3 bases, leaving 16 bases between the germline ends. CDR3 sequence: CASSPQRTEDYGYTF. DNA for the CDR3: TGTGCCAGCAGCCCACAACGGACAGAGGACTATGGCTACACCTTC.

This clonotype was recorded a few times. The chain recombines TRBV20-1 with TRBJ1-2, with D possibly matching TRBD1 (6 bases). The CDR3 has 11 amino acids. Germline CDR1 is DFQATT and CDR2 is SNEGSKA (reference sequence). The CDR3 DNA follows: TGCAGCGGAGACAGGTTCGGGGGCTACACCTTC. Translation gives CSGDRFGGYTF.

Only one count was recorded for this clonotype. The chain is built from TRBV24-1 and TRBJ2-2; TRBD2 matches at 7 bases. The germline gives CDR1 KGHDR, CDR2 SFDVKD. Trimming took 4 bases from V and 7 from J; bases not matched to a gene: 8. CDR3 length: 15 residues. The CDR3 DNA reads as TGTGCCACCAGTGACTTGGGACTACGGAACGGGGAGCTGTTTTTT. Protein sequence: CATSDLGLRNGELFF.

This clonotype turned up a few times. CDR3: CASSSPARDKSPSPLHF. As DNA, the CDR3 is TGTGCCAGCAGTTCCCCTGCCCGGGACAAGTCTCCGTCACCCCTCCACTTT. The V and J genes are TRBV27 and TRBJ1-6; maybe TRBD1 (6 bases). CDR3 length: 17 residues. Germline V gene sequence: CDR1 MNHEY, CDR2 SMNVEV (reference sequence). Trimming cost V 4 bases and J 10 bases, with 23 bases left between them.

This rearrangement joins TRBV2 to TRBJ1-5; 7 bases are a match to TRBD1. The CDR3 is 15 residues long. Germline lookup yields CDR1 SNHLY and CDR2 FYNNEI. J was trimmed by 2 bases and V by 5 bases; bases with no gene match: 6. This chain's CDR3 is CASSSNRGGNQPQHF. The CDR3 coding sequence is TGTGCCAGCAGTTCAAACAGGGGCGGCAATCAGCCCCAGCATTTT. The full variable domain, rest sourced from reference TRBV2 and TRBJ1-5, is EPEVTQTPSHQVTQMGQEVILRCVPISNHLYFYWYRQILGQKVEFLVSFYNNEISEKSEIFDDQFSVERPDGSNFTLKIRSTKLEDSAMYFCASSSNRGGNQPQHFGDGTRLSIL.

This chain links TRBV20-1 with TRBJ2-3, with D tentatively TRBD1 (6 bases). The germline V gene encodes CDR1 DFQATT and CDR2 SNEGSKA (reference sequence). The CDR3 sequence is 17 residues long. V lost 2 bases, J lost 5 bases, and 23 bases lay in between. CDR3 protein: CSARPPQGTRSRDTQYF. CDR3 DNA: TGCAGTGCTAGACCCCCACAGGGTACGAGGTCCAGAGATACGCAGTATTTT.

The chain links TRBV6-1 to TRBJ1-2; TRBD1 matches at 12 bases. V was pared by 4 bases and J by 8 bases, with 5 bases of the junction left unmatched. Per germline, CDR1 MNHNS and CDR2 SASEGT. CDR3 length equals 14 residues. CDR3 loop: CASSGGDRGQGYTF. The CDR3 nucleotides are TGTGCCAGCAGTGGGGGGGACAGGGGGCAAGGCTACACCTTC.

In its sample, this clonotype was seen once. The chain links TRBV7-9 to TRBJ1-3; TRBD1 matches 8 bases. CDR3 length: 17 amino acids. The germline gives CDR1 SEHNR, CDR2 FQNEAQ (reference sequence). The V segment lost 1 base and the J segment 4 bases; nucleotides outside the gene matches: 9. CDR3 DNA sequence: TGTGCCAGCAGCTTAGAAGCCGGCAGGGGGCGAGGAAACACCATATATTTT. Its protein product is CASSLEAGRGRGNTIYF.

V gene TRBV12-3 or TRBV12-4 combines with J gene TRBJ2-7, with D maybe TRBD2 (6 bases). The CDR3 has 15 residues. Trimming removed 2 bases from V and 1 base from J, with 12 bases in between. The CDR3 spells CASSLSGVGSYEQYF. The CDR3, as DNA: TGTGCCAGCAGTTTATCGGGAGTCGGTTCCTACGAGCAGTACTTC.

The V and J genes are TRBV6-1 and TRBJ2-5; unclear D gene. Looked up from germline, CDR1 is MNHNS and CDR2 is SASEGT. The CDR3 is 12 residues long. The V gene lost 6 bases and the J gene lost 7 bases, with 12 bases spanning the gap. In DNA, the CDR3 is TGTGCCAGCAGATCCCAGGTCGGGACCCAGTACTTC. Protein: CASRSQVGTQYF.

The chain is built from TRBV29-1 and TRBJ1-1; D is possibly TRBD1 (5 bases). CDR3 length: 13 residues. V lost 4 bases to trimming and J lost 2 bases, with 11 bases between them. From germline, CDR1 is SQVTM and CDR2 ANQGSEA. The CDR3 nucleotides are TGCAGCGTTGGTGGGCAGGGCAACACTGAAGCTTTCTTT. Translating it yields CSVGGQGNTEAFF. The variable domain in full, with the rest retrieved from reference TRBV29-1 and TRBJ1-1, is SAVISQKPSRDICQRGTSLTIQCQVDSQVTMMFWYRQQPGQSLTLIATANQGSEATYESGFVIDKFPISRPNLTFSTLTVSNMSPEDSSIYLCSVGGQGNTEAFFGQGTRLTVV.

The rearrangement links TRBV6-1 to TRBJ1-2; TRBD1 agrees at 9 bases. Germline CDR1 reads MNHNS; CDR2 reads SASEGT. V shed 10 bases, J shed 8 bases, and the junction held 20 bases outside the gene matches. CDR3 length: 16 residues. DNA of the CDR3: TGTGCCACCGTGTTATCTGTACTACAGGGGGCGCGGGGCTACACCTTC. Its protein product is CATVLSVLQGARGYTF.

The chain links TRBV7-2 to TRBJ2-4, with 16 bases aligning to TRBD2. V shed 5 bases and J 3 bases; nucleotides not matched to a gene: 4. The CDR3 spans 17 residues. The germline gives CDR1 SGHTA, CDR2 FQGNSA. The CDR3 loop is CASSTGLAGGGKNIQYF. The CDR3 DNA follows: TGTGCCAGCAGCACGGGACTAGCGGGGGGGGGCAAAAACATTCAGTACTTC.

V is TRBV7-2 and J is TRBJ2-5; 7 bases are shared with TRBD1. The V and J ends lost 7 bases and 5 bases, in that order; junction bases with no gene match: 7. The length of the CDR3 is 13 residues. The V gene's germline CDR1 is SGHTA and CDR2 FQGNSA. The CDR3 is CASTSTGAETQYF. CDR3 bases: TGTGCCAGCACCTCAACAGGGGCGGAGACCCAGTACTTC.

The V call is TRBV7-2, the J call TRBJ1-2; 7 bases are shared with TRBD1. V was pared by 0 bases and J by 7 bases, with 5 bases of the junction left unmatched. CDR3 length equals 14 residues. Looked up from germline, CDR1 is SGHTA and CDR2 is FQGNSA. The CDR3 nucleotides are TGTGCCAGCAGCTTAGCGCTCAGGGGGGGTGGCTACACCTTC. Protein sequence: CASSLALRGGGYTF.

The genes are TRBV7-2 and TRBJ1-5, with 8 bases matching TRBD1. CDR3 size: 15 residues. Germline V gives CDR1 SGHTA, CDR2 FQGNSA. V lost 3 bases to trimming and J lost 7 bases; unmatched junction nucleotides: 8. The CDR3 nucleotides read TGTGCCAGCAGCTTGGGACAGGACCGACGGCAGCCCCAGCATTTT. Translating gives CASSLGQDRRQPQHF.

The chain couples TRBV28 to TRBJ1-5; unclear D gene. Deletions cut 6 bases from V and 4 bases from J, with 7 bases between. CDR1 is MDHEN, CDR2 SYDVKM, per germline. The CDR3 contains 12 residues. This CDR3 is CASRDPNQPQHF. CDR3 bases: TGTGCCAGCAGAGATCCTAATCAGCCCCAGCATTTT.